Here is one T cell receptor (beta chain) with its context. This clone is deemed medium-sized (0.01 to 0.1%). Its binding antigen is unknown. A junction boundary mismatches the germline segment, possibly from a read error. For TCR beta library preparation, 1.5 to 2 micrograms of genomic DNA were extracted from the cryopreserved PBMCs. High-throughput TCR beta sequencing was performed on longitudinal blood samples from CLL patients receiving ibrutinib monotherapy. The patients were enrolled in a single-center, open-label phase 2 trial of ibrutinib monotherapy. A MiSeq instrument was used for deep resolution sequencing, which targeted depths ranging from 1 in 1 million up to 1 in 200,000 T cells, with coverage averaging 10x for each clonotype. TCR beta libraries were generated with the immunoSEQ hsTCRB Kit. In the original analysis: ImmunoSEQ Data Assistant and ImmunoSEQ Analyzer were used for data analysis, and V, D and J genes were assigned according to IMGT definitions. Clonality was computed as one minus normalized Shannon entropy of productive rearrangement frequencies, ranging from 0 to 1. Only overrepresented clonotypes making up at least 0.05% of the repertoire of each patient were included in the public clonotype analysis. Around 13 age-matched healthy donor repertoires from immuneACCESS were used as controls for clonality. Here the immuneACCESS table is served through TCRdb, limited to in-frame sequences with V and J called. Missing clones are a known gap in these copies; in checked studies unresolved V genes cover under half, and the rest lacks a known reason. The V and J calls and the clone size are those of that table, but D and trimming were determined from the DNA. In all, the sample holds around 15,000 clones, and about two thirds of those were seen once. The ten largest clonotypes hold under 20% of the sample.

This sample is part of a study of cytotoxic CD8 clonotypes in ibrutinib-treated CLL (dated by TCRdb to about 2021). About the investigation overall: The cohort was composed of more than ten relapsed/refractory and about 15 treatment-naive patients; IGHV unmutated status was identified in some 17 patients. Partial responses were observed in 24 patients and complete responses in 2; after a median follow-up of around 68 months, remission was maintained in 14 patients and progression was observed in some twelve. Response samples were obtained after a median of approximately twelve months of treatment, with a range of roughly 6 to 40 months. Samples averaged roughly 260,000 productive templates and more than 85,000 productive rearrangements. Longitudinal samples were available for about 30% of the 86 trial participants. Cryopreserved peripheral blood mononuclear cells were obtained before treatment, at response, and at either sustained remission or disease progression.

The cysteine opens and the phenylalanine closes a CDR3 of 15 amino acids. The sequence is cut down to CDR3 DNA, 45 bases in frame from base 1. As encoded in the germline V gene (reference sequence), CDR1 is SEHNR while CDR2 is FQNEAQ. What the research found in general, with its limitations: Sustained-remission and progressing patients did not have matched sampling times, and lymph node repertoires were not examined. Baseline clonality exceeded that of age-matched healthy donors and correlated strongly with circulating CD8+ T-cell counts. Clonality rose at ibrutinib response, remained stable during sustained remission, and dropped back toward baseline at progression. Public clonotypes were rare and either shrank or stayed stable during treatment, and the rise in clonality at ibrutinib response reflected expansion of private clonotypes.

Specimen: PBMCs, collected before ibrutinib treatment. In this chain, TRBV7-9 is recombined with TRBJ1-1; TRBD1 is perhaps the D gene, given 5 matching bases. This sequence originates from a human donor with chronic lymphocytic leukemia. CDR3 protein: CASTLLGRRSTEAFF. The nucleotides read TGTGCCAGCACCTTACTGGGGCGGCGGAGCACTGAAGCTTTCTTT.